This T cell receptor (beta chain) stems from a study of blood T cell repertoires in COVID-19. Original handling: Amplification with reference gene primers provided the estimates of nucleated cell counts. Assay used: immunoSEQ multiplex PCR; TCRdb lists only in-frame clones, some missing. The D gene and trimming were derived from the DNA, and the V and J assignments and clone size from that table. This table has roughly 110,000 clones, around 88% appearing once. Germline lookup yields CDR1 LGHDT and CDR2 YNNKEL (reference sequence). The junction had 6 bases not matched to a gene; V was cut back by 1 base and J by 10 bases. The CDR3 contains 14 residues.

Sequences were obtained from peripheral blood. The chain uses TRBV3-1 (or the pseudogene TRBV3-2) and TRBJ2-1; 8 nucleotides match TRBD2. The TCR comes from a man aged 50 to 60 with active or convalescent COVID-19. Here the CDR3 reads CASSQGLAGGEQFF. CDR3 bases: TGTGCCAGCAGCCAAGGCCTAGCGGGCGGGGAGCAGTTCTTC.